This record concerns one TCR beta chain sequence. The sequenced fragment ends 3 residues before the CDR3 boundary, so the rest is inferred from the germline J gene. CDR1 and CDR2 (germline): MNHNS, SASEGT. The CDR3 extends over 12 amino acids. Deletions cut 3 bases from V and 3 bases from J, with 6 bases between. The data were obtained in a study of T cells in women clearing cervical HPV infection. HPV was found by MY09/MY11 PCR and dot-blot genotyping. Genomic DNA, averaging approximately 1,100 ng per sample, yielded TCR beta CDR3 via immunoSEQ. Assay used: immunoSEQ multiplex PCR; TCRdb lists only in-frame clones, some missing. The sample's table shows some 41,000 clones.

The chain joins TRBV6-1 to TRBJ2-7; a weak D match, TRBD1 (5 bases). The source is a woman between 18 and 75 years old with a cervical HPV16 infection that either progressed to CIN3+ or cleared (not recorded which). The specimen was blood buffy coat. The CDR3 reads CASSDQGYEQYF. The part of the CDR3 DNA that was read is TGTGCCAGCAGTGATCAGGGCTACGAG.